What follows describes a single T cell receptor (beta chain). A read error is possible here, since a much larger clone lies one base away. This sample is part of a study of regulatory T cells in long-lasting Graves disease. The CDR3 extends over 14 amino acids. The V gene's germline CDR1 is SGHAT and CDR2 FQNNGV. Time point described: newly diagnosed GD, antithyroid drugs for less than 3 months. PBMC-derived RNA was used for the TCR library. HTBI primers from iRepertoire and Arm-PCR of CDR3 regions yielded the TCR beta libraries. MiXCR, run by TCRdb on the multiplex PCR reads, gives a single entry per CDR3 protein. The sample includes a few hundred thousand distinct CDR3 sequences, approximately 12% of them seen just once. In addition, the sample was reused for a study of T cells in Graves' hyperthyroidism and ophthalmopathy.

Source: peripheral blood mononuclear cells (PBMCs), taken at new diagnosis, from a patient treated with antithyroid drugs. The receptor was derived from a woman younger than 30 with Graves disease. J is TRBJ1-1 and V is TRBV11-2; tentatively, D is TRBD1 (6 bases). The DNA for the CDR3 is TGTGCCAGCAGCTCGCTGGACAGAGTCACTGAAGCTTTATTT. It encodes CASSSLDRVTEALF.